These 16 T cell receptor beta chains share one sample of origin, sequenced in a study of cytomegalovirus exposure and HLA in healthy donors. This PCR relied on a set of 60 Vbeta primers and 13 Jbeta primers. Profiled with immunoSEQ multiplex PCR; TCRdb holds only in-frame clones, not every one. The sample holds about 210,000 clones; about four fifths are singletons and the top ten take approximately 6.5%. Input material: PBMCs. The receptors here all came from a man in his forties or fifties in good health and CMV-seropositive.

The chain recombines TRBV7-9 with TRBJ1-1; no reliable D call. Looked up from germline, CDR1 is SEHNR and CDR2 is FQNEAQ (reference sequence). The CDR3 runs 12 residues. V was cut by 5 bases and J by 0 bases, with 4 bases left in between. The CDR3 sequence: CASSLMNTEAFF. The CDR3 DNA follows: TGTGCCAGCAGCCTTATGAACACTGAAGCTTTCTTT.

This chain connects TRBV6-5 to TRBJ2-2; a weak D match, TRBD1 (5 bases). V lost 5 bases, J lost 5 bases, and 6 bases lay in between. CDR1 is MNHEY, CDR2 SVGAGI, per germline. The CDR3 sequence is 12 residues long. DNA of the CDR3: TGTGCCAGCAGTGGGGCAACCGGGGAGCTGTTTTTT. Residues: CASSGATGELFF.

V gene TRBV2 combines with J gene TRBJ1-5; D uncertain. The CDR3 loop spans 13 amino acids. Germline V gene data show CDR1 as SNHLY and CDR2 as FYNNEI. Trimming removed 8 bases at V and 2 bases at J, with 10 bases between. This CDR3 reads CASPEHGNQPQHF. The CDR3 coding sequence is TGTGCCAGCCCGGAGCACGGCAATCAGCCCCAGCATTTT.

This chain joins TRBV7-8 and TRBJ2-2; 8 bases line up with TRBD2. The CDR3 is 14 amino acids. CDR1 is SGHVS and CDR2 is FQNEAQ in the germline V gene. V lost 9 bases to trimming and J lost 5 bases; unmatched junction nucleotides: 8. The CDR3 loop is CASWPGLGTGELFF. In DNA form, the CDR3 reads TGTGCCAGTTGGCCGGGACTAGGGACCGGGGAGCTGTTTTTT.

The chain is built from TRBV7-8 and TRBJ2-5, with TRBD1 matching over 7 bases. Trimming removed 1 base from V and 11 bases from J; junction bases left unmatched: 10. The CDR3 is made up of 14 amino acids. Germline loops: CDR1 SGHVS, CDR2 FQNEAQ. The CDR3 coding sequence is TGTGCCAGCAGCTTAGGGACTCATCAGGGGGAGCAGTACTTC. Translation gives CASSLGTHQGEQYF.

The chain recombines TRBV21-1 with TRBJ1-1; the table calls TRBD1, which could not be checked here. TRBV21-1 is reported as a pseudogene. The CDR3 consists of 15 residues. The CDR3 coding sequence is TGTGCCAGCAGCAAAGCTCAGGGGATGAACACTGAAGCTTTCTTT. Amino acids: CASSKAQGMNTEAFF.

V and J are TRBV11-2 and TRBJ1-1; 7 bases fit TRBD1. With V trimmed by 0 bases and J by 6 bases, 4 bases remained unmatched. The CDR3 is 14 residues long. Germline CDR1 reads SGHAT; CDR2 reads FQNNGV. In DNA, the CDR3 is TGTGCCAGCAGCTTAGAAGGGGGCGGCTCTGAAGCTTTCTTT. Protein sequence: CASSLEGGGSEAFF.

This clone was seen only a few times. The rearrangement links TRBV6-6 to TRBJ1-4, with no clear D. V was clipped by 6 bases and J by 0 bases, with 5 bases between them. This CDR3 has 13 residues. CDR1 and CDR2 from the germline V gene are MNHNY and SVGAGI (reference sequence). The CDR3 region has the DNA TGTGCCAGCAGCATCACAACTAATGAAAAACTGTTTTTT. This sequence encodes CASSITTNEKLFF.

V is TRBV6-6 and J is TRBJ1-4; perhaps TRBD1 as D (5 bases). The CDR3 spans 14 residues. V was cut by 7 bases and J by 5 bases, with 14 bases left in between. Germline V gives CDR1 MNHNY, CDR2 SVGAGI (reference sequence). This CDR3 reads CASKTATPNEKLFF. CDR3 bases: TGTGCCAGCAAGACAGCCACCCCAAATGAAAAACTGTTTTTT.

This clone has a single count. CDR3 region: CASSLADFGDRGGQETQYF. Here the CDR3 DNA reads TGTGCCAGCAGTTTAGCGGATTTTGGCGACAGGGGAGGACAAGAGACCCAGTACTTC. The V and J genes are TRBV28 and TRBJ2-5, with TRBD1 identical over 8 bases. V lost 2 bases, J lost 2 bases, and 16 bases stayed unmatched. Per the germline V gene, CDR1 is MDHEN and CDR2 is SYDVKM. CDR3 length equals 19 residues. Full variable domain (missing parts from reference TRBV28 and TRBJ2-5): DVKVTQSSRYLVKRTGEKVFLECVQDMDHENMFWYRQDPGLGLRLIYFSYDVKMKEKGDIPEGYSVSREKKERFSLILESASTNQTSMYLCASSLADFGDRGGQETQYFGPGTRLLVL.

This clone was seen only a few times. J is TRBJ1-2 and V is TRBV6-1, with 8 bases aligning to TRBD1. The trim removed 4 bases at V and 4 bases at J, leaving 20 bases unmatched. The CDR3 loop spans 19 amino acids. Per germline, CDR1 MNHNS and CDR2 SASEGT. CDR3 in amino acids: CASSGGFWTGLRLGYGYTF. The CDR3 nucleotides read TGTGCCAGCAGTGGTGGGTTCTGGACAGGGTTGAGGCTGGGCTATGGCTACACCTTC.

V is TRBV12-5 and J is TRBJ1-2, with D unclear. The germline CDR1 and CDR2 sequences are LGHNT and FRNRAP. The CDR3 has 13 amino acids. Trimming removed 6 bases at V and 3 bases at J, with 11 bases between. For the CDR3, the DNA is TGTGCTAGTGGGATACAGACGGACTATGGCTACACCTTC. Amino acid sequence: CASGIQTDYGYTF.

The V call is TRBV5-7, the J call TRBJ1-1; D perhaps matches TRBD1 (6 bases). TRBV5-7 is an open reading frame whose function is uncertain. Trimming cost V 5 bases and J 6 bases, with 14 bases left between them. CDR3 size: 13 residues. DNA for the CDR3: TGTGCCAGCAGACGACAGGAAGGGGCTGAAGCTTTCTTT. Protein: CASRRQEGAEAFF.

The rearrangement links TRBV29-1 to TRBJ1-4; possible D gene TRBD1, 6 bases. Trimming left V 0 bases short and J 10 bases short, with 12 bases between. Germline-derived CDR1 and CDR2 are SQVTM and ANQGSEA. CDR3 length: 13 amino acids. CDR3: CSVEEQGKGKLFF. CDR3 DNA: TGCAGCGTTGAAGAACAGGGCAAGGGAAAACTGTTTTTT.

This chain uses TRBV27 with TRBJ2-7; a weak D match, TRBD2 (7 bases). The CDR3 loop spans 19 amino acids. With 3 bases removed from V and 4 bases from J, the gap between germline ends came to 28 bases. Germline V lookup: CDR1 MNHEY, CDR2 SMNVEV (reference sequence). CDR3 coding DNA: TGTGCCAGCAGTTTCTTGGGGGGGCGTAGAAAGGACTCAACGTACGAGCAGTACTTC. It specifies CASSFLGGRRKDSTYEQYF.

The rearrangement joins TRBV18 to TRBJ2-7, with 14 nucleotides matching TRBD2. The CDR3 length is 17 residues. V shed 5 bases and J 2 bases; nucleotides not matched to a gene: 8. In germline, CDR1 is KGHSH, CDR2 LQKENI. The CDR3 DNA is TGTGCCAGCTCAACGACTAGCGGGAGGGCTGGGACCTACGAGCAGTACTTC. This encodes CASSTTSGRAGTYEQYF.